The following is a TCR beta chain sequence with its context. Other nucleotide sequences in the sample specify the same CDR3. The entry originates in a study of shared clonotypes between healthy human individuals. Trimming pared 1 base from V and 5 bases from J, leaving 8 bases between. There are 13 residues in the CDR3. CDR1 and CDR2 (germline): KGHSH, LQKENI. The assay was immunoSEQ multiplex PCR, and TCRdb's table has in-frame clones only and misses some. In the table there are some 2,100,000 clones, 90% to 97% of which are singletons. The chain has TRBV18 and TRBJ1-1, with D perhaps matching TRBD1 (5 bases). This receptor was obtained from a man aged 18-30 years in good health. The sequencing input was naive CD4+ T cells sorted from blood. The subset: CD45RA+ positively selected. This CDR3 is CASSPLTGTEAFF. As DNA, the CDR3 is TGTGCCAGCTCACCACTAACAGGTACTGAAGCTTTCTTT.